This T cell receptor beta chain was found in a study of blood T cell repertoires in COVID-19. Study overall: In each case, the material was cDNA or gDNA derived from T cells, B-cell-depleted T cells, or PBMCs.

Trimming stripped 3 bases from V and 7 bases from J, with 17 bases between. This CDR3 comprises 14 residues. Germline-derived CDR1 and CDR2 are SGHNT and YYREEE (reference sequence). Per the original methods: How many nucleated cells were present was estimated from reference gene primer amplification. The data were produced by immunoSEQ multiplex PCR, yet TCRdb's version contains in-frame clones alone and is incomplete. From that table come the V and J calls and clone size; the DNA was used to work out D and trimming. The data hold 150,000 to 200,000 clones, with 88% observed a single time. Recruitment covered about two dozen US areas and drew participants whose ages spanned roughly 18 to 100 years. Grouping used clinical history reported by participants in a survey and questionnaire.

This rearrangement joins TRBV5-4 to TRBJ2-7; D might be TRBD2 (5 bases). The clonotype was recovered from a woman younger than 35 who had recovered from COVID-19. What was sequenced was PBMCs or T cells enriched from blood (not recorded which). In DNA form, the CDR3 reads TGTGCCAGCAGCTCGGAAAGTGCTACTAGTGAGCAGTACTTC. The encoded protein is CASSSESATSEQYF. The full variable domain, rest sourced from reference TRBV5-4 and TRBJ2-7, is ETGVTQSPTHLIKTRGQQVTLRCSSQSGHNTVSWYQQALGQGPQFIFQYYREEENGRGNFPPRFSGLQFPNYSSELNVNALELDDSALYLCASSSESATSEQYFGPGTRLTVT.